The present T cell receptor beta chain was sequenced within a study of PD-L1 blockade in urothelial cancer. Study-level background: Blood was tested 3 weeks (second dose) and 6 weeks into treatment.

Only one count was recorded for this clone. Generated by immunoSEQ multiplex PCR, the TCRdb table keeps only in-frame clones and is missing some. This table has about 74,000 clones, 84% appearing once. Sequenced here: PBMCs, sampled around atezolizumab (anti-PD-L1) treatment. This sequence was found in a man aged 65 to 85 with urothelial cancer.

CDR3 nucleotide sequence: TGTGCCAGCGTTGTCTCGGAGAATCAGCCCCAGCATTTT. Translation gives CASVVSENQPQHF. The chain uses TRBV6-1 and TRBJ1-5; no reliable D call. In germline, CDR1 is MNHNS, CDR2 SASEGT. V was shortened by 8 bases and J by 4 bases, with 12 bases between the two germline ends. CDR3 size: 13 residues.